This T cell receptor beta chain was documented in a study of T cells expressing NK-cell markers. Looking at the study overall: It was sorted CD3+CD56+NKG2C+, CD3+CD56+NKG2C- and CD3+CD56-NKG2C+ T cells that supplied the TCR beta repertoires. Among eight sequenced donors, seven carried HCMV seropositivity while one was seronegative.

Broader study findings: Topping the CD3+CD56-NKG2C+ fraction as well were these clonotypes, in several donors.

TCRdb reprocessed the 5' RACE reads; each CDR3 protein has one entry and no DNA is given. This sample contains a few hundred thousand distinct CDR3 sequences. As for this clonotype: Its antigen is unknown.

CDR1 is SGHAT and CDR2 is FQNNGV in the germline V gene. This CDR3 has 14 residues. The sequenced sample was blood T cells: a sorted CD56 or NKG2C T cell subset, CD4+ or CD8+ T cells, or bulk PBMC T cells (not recorded which). The chain combines TRBV11-2 with TRBJ2-3; the TCRdb D gene call, TRBD1, has no DNA to confirm it. This TCR was recovered from a man aged 18-69 years in good health. CDR3 region: CASSPRVGTDTQYF.